The rows below give T cell receptor beta chains drawn from one sample of a study of blood T cell repertoires in COVID-19. The table came from immunoSEQ multiplex PCR; TCRdb's copy has only in-frame clones and leaves some out. Among 140,000 to 150,000 clones listed, about 87% were seen once. Sequenced: peripheral blood. The receptor set was obtained from a human donor with COVID-19, enrolled during active disease. The donor label of this sample is uncertain. Each CDR3 is given without its conserved first and last residue. Each record gives: V gene, J gene, D gene, CDR3 protein. D genes are given only for firm matches.

v_gene: TRBV13
j_gene: TRBJ2-1
d_gene: NA
CDR3aa: ASSVLERAYNEQF

v_gene: TRBV28
j_gene: TRBJ1-6
d_gene: NA
CDR3aa: ASSPYWGGVGNSPLH

v_gene: TRBV5-4
j_gene: TRBJ2-3
d_gene: TRBD2
CDR3aa: ASSPSLADSTDTQY

v_gene: TRBV3-1/TRBV3-2
j_gene: TRBJ2-5
d_gene: NA
CDR3aa: ASARGPEETQY

v_gene: TRBV7-9
j_gene: TRBJ2-7
d_gene: NA
CDR3aa: ASSLGAGSTEQY

v_gene: TRBV6-5
j_gene: TRBJ1-2
d_gene: TRBD1
CDR3aa: ASSYRDSSYGYT

v_gene: TRBV5-1
j_gene: TRBJ1-1
d_gene: NA
CDR3aa: ASSSVMNTEAF

v_gene: TRBV7-9
j_gene: TRBJ1-5
d_gene: NA
CDR3aa: ASSRQASNQPQH

v_gene: TRBV19
j_gene: TRBJ1-5
d_gene: NA
CDR3aa: ASRVQASNQPQH

v_gene: TRBV11-2
j_gene: TRBJ1-2
d_gene: NA
CDR3aa: ASSVTGTFDNYGYT